What follows is one T cell receptor beta chain and its context. The antigen remains unidentified. This sample was included in a study of radiation and T cells in renal cell carcinoma. General study findings and limits: Baseline intratumoral clonotype presence is unknown without pretreatment biopsies. Compared with controls, irradiated tumors showed greater TCR clonality. Irradiated tumors held more dominant CDR3 motifs than control tumors.

The data were produced by immunoSEQ multiplex PCR, yet TCRdb's version contains in-frame clones alone and is incomplete. This sample has several thousand clones, with around three fifths found just once. Treatment meaning: 15 Gy SBRT to primary tumor, nephrectomy 4 weeks later. The CDR3 totals 16 residues. CDR1 LNHDA and CDR2 SQIVND come from the germline V gene (reference sequence). The V and J ends lost 5 bases and 4 bases respectively, with 18 bases between them. The TCR originated in a man aged 55 to 69 with renal cell carcinoma. The V and J genes are TRBV19 and TRBJ1-5, with TRBD1 as a possible D gene (6 bases). Sequencing used tumor tissue, obtained from a patient whose treatment included radiotherapy and nephrectomy. The CDR3 DNA reads TGTGCCAGTAGTCTCCTCGGGGGGGCCTTGAATCAGCCCCAGCATTTT. Amino acid sequence: CASSLLGGALNQPQHF.